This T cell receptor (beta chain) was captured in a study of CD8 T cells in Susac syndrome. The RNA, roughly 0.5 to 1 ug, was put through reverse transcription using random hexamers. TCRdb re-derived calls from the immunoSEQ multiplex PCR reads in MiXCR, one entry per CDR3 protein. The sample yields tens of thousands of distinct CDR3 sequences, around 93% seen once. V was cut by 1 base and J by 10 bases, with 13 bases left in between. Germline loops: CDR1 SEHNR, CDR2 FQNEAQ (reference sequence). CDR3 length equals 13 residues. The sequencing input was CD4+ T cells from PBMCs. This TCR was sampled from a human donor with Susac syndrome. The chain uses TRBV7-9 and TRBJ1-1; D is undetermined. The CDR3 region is CASSLEGERGAFF. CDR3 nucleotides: TGTGCCAGCAGCTTAGAGGGCGAAAGAGGAGCTTTCTTT.